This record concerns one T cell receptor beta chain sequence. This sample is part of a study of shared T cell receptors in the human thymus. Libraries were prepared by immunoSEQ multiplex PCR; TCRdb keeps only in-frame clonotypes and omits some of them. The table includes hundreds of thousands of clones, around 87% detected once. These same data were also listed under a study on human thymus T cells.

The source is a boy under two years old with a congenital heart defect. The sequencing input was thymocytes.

The CDR3 reads CASSPTVRKDSGNTIYF. The CDR3 region has the DNA TGTGCCAGCAGCCCGACAGTTAGAAAGGATTCTGGAAACACCATATATTTT. V is TRBV5-8 and J is TRBJ1-3, with TRBD1 as a possible D gene (5 bases). Trimming left V 4 bases short and J 1 base short, with 18 bases between. The CDR3 is 17 residues long. Germline V gene lookup returns CDR1 SGHTS and CDR2 YDEGEE. Drawing the rest from reference TRBV5-8 and TRBJ1-3, the complete variable domain is EAGVTQSPTHLIKTRGQQATLRCSPISGHTSVYWYQQALGLGLQFLLWYDEGEERNRGNFPPRFSGRQFPNYSSELNVNALELEDSALYLCASSPTVRKDSGNTIYFGEGSWLTVV.